This T cell receptor (beta chain) was found in a study of blood T cell repertoires in COVID-19. Study as a whole: Samples representing acute and convalescent COVID-19 were sourced from the United States, Italy and Spain. Nucleic acid was either cDNA or gDNA, and it came from T cells, B-cell-depleted T cells, or PBMCs.

CDR3 length equals 11 residues. Germline V gene sequence: CDR1 SNHLY, CDR2 FYNNEI. Trimming took 4 bases from V and 10 from J, leaving 8 bases between them. The table came from immunoSEQ multiplex PCR; TCRdb's copy has only in-frame clones and leaves some out. The table includes more than 65,000 clones, roughly 73% detected once. Sample: peripheral blood. This clonotype was sampled from a woman aged 55-75 years with acute or convalescent COVID-19. The genes are TRBV2 and TRBJ2-1; D gene unclear. Written as DNA, the CDR3 is TGTGCCAGCAGTGTCGAGCCCGAGCAGTTCTTC. Residues: CASSVEPEQFF.